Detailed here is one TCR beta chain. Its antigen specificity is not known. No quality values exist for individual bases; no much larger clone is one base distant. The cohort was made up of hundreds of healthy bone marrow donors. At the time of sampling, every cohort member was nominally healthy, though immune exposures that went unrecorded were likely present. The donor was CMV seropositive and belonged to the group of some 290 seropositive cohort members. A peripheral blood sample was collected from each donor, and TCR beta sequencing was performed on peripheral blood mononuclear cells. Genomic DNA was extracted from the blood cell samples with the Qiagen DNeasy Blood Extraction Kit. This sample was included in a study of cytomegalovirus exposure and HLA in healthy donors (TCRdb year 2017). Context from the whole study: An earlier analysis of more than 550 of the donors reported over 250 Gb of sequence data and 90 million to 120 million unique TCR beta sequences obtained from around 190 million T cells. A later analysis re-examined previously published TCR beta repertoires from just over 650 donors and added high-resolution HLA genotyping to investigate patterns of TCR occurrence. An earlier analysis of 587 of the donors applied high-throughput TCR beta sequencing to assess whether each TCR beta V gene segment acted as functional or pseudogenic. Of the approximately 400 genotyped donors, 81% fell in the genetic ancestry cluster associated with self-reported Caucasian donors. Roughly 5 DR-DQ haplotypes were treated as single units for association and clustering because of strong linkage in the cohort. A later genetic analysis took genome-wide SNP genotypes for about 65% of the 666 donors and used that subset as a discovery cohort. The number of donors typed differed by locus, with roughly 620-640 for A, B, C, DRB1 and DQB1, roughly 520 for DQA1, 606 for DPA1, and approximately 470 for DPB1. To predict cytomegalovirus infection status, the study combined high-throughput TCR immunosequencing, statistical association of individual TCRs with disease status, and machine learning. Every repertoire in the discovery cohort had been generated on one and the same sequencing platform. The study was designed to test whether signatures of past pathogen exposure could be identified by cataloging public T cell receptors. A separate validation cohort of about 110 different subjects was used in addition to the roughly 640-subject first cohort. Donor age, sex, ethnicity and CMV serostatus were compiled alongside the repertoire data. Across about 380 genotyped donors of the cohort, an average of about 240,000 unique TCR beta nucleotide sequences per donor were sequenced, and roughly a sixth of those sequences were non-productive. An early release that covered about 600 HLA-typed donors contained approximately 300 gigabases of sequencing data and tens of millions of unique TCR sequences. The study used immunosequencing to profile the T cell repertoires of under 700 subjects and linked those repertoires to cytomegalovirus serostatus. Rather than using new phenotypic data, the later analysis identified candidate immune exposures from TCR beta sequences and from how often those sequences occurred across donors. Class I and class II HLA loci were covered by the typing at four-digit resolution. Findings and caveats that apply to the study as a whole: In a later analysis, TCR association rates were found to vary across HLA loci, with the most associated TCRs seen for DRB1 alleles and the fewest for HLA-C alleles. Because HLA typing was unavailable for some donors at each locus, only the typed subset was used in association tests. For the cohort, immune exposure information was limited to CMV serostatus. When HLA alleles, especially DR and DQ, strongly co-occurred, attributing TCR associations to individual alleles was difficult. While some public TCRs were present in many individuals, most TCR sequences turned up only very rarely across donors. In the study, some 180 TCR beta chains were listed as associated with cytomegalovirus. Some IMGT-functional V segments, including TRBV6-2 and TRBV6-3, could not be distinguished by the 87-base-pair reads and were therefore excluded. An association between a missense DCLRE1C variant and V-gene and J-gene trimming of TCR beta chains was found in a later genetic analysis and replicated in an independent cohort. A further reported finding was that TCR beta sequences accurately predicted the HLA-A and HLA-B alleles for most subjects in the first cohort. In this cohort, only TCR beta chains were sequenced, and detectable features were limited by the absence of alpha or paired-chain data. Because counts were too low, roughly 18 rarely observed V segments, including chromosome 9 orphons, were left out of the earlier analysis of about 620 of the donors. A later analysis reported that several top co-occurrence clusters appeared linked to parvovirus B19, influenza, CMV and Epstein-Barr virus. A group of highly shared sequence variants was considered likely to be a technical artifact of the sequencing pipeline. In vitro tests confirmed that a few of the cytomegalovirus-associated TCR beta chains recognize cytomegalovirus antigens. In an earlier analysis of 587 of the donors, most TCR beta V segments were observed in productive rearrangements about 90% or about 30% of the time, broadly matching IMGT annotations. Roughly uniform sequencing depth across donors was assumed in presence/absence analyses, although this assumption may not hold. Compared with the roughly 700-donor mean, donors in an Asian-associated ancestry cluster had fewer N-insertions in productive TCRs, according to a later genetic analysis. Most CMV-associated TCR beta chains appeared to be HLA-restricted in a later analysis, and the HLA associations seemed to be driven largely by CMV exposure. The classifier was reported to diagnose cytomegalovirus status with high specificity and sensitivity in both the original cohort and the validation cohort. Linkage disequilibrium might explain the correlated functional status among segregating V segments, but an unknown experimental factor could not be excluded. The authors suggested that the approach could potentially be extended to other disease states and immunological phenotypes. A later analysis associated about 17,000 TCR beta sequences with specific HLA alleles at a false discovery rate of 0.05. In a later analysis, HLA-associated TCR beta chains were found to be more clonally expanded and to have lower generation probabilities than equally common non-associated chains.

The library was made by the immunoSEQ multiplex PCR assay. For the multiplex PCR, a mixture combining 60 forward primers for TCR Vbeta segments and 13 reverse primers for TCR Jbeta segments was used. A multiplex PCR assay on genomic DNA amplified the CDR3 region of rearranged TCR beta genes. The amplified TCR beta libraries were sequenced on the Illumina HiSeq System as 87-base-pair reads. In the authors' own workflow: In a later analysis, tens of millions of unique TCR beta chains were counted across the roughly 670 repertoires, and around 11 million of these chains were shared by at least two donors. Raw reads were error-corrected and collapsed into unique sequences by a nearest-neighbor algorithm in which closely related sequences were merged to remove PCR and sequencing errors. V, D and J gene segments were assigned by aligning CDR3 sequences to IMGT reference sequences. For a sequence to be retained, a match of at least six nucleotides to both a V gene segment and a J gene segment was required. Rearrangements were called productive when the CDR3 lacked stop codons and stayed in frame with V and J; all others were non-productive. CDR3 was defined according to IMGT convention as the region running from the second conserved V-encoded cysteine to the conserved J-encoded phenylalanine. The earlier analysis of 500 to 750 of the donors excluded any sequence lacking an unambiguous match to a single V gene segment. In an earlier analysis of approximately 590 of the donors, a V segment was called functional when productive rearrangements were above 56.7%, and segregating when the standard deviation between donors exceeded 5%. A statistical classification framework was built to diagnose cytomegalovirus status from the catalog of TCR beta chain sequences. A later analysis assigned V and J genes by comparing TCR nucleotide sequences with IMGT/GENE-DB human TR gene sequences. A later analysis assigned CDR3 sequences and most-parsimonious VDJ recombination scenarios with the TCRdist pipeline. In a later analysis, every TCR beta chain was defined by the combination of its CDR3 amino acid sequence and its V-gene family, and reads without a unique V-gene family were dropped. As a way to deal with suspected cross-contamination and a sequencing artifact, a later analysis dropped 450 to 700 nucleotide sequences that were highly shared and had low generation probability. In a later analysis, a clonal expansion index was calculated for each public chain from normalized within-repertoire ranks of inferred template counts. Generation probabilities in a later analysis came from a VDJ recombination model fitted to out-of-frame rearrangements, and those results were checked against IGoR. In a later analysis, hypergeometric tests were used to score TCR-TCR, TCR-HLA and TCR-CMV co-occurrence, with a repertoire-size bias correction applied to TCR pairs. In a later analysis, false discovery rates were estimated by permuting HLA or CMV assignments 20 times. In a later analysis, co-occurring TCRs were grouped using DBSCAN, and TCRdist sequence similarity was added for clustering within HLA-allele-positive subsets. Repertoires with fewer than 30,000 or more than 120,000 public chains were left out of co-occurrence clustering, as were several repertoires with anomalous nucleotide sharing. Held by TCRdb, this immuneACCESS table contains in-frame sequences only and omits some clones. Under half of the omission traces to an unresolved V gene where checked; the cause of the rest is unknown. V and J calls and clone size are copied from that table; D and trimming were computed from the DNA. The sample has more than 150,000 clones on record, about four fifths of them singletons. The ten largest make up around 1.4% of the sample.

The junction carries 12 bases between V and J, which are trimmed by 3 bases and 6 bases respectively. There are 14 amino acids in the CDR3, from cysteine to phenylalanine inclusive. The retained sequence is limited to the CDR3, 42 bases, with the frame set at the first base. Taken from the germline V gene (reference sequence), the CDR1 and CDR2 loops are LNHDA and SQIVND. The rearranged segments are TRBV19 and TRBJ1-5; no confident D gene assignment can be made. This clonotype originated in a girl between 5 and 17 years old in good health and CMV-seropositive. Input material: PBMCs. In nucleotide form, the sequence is TGTGCCAGTAGTATTCTTTCGGAGACTCAGCCCCAGCATTTT. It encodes CASSILSETQPQHF.